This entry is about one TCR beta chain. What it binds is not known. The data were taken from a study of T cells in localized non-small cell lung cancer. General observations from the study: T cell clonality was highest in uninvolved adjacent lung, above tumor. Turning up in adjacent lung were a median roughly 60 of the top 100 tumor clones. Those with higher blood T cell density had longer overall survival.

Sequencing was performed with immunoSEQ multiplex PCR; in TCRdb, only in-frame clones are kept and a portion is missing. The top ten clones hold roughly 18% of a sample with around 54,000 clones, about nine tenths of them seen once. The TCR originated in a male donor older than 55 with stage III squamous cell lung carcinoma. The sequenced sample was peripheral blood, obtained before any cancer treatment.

The DNA of the CDR3 is TGTGCCAGCAGTCGTAGCGGGAGCGACGAGCAGTACTTC. This encodes CASSRSGSDEQYF. The V and J genes are TRBV5-4 and TRBJ2-7; TRBD2 agrees at 9 bases. In germline, CDR1 is SGHNT, CDR2 YYREEE (reference sequence). J was trimmed by 5 bases and V by 5 bases; bases with no gene match: 5. The CDR3 runs to 13 residues.